Listed below are T cell receptor beta chains from one sample, sequenced in a study of CD8+ T cells in alopecia areata. Only in-frame clones appear in the TCRdb table, and some are missing; sequencing was by immunoSEQ multiplex PCR. The data show approximately 180,000 clones, with just under 60% seen just once and about 14% held by the top ten. The sequencing used CD4+ T cells sorted from blood, collected at week 0. All receptors come from a human donor with alopecia areata. Both conserved end residues are part of each CDR3. D genes are given only for firm matches. Clone size, where shown, is once, few, many, or a class for clones that have expanded.

j_call v_call clone_size d_call cdr3_nt cdr3_aa
TRBJ1-5 TRBV30 NA NA TGTGCCTGGAGTGTAGGGACCAGCAATCAGCCCCAGCATTTT CAWSVGTSNQPQHF
TRBJ2-5 TRBV29-1 NA NA TGCAGCGTTGAAGATCCCCGGGCCAGGACGGGCACCCAGTACTTC CSVEDPRARTGTQYF
TRBJ2-1 TRBV11-1 few NA TGTGCCAGCAGCTTGACAGGATACGAGCAGTTCTTC CASSLTGYEQFF
TRBJ2-7 TRBV29-1 few NA TGCAGCGTCCGGCGGCGGGGGACAGGCGAGCAGTACTTC CSVRRRGTGEQYF
TRBJ2-7 TRBV6-5 NA NA TGTGCCAGCAGTTACGGGACTCTAACCTACGAGCAGTACTTC CASSYGTLTYEQYF
TRBJ1-4 TRBV7-9 NA TRBD1 TGTGCCAGCGGTACCAGGGGGCGCGTTGAAAAACTGTTTTTT CASGTRGRVEKLFF
TRBJ2-2 TRBV6-5 NA TRBD1 TGTGCCACCCGGACAGGGGCCACCGGGGAGCTGTTTTTT CATRTGATGELFF
TRBJ2-7 TRBV7-9 few NA TGTGCCAGCAGCTTCTCCCCCTACGAGCAGTACTTC CASSFSPYEQYF
TRBJ2-2 TRBV29-1 NA NA TGCAGCGTTGAAAATTACACCGGGGAGCTGTTTTTT CSVENYTGELFF
TRBJ2-5 TRBV6-1 NA NA TGTGCCAGCAGTGAACTGGGGGAGCAGTACTTC CASSELGEQYF
TRBJ1-1 TRBV11-3 few NA TGTGCCAGCAGCCCCGGGACGGCTGAAGCTTTCTTT CASSPGTAEAFF
TRBJ1-6 TRBV29-1 NA NA TGCAGCGTTGTCGAGGGTAACTATAATTCACCCCTCCACTTT CSVVEGNYNSPLHF
TRBJ2-5 TRBV11-2 NA NA TGTGCCAGCAGCTTAGGTGTGGGGAGGGAGACCCAGTACTTC CASSLGVGRETQYF
TRBJ2-7 TRBV30 NA NA TGTGCCTGGCGAGGGATACAGGGAAGACCCTACGAGCAGTACTTC CAWRGIQGRPYEQYF
TRBJ2-7 TRBV29-1 NA NA TGCAGCGTTGAGGACGGAGGCTACGAGCAGTACTTC CSVEDGGYEQYF
TRBJ1-1 TRBV5-4 NA NA TGTGCCAGCAGCTTCAGGGGTTCTACTGAAGCTTTCTTT CASSFRGSTEAFF
TRBJ1-1 TRBV7-2 NA NA TGTGCCAGCAGCTTGATGAGTCACACTGAAGCTTTCTTT CASSLMSHTEAFF
TRBJ2-4 TRBV29-1 NA NA TGCAGCGTCCGCCCCCAGGGACAAAACATTCAGTACTTC CSVRPQGQNIQYF
TRBJ2-3 TRBV10-3 NA NA TGTGCCGTGCACAAGGGGGGGCCGGCAGATACGCAGTATTTT CAVHKGGPADTQYF
TRBJ2-3 TRBV1 NA NA TGCACCAGCAGCCAAGATTTTCTTGGGCTAGTAACAGATACGCAGTATTTT CTSSQDFLGLVTDTQYF
TRBJ1-3 TRBV30 NA TRBD1 TGTGCCTGGAGTGGACAGGGGAGGAACACCATATATTTT CAWSGQGRNTIYF
TRBJ1-2 TRBV25-1 many NA TGTGCCAGCAGTTCTACACAGTCTAACTATGGCTACACCTTC CASSSTQSNYGYTF
TRBJ1-4 TRBV30 NA TRBD1 TGTGCCTGGAGTGCGGGACAGGGGGCTGAAAAACTGTTTTTT CAWSAGQGAEKLFF
TRBJ2-2 TRBV30 NA NA TGTGCCTGGGCGACAGGGAGGGACACCGGGGAGCTGTTTTTT CAWATGRDTGELFF
TRBJ1-2 TRBV2 NA TRBD1 TGTGCCAGCAGTCGGGACAGGGGCAGCTATGGCTACACCTTC CASSRDRGSYGYTF
TRBJ2-4 TRBV23-1 NA TRBD2 TGCGCCAGCAGTCAATCGTTTCCGCGGGGGGGCCTTTTTGACAAAAACATTCAGTACTTC CASSQSFPRGGLFDKNIQYF
TRBJ2-5 TRBV5-1 once NA TGCGCCAGCAGCTTGGCCGGAGGGCAAGAGACCCAGTACTTC CASSLAGGQETQYF
TRBJ2-5 TRBV11-2 NA TRBD2 TGTGCCAGCAGCTTAGGAGCGGGGGGTTCACAAGAGACCCAGTACTTC CASSLGAGGSQETQYF